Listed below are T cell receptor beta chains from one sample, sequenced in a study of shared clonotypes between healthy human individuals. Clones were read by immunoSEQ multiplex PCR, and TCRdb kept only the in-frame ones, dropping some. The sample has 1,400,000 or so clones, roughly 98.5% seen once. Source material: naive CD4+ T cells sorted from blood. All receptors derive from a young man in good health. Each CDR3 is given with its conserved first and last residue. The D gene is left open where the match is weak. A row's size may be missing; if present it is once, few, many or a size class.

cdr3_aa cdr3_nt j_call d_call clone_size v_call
CASSIGRIASYNEQFF TGTGCCAGTAGTATAGGACGTATCGCCTCCTACAATGAGCAGTTCTTC TRBJ2-1 NA NA TRBV19
CASSMNHPGANVLTF TGTGCCAGCAGCATGAACCATCCTGGGGCCAACGTCCTGACTTTC TRBJ2-6 NA NA TRBV7-9
CASSVDPSGRKQFF TGTGCCAGCAGCGTTGACCCTAGCGGGAGAAAACAGTTCTTC TRBJ2-1 TRBD2 NA TRBV9
CASSPNIPYEQYF TGTGCCAGCAGTCCTAATATTCCCTACGAGCAGTACTTC TRBJ2-7 NA once TRBV2
CASSLRGGTGELFF TGTGCCAGCAGCTTGAGGGGAGGCACCGGGGAGCTGTTTTTT TRBJ2-2 NA NA TRBV7-9
CASSPSEGNEQYF TGTGCCAGCTCACCTAGCGAAGGCAACGAGCAGTACTTC TRBJ2-7 NA once TRBV18
CASIGGFTDTQYF TGTGCCAGCATAGGGGGCTTCACAGATACGCAGTATTTT TRBJ2-3 TRBD1 once TRBV2
CAISAARGWPEAFF TGTGCCATCAGTGCGGCCAGGGGGTGGCCTGAAGCTTTCTTT TRBJ1-1 TRBD1 NA TRBV10-3
CASSGTGGVETQYF TGTGCCAGCAGCGGGACAGGGGGGGTTGAGACCCAGTACTTC TRBJ2-5 TRBD1 NA TRBV11-2
CASSVGITGYEQYF TGTGCCAGCAGCGTAGGAATTACGGGCTACGAGCAGTACTTC TRBJ2-7 NA NA TRBV9
CASNGRVHRTQHF TGTGCCAGTAACGGCAGGGTCCATAGGACCCAGCATTTT TRBJ1-5 NA once TRBV19
CASSLSLRNYGYTF TGTGCCAGCAGCTTATCTCTCAGGAACTATGGCTACACCTTC TRBJ1-2 NA NA TRBV7-9
CASSQAVGTAPYNEQFF TGTGCCAGCAGCCAAGCTGTTGGGACTGCGCCTTACAATGAGCAGTTCTTC TRBJ2-1 NA NA TRBV4-2
CASSLGQGPYEQYF TGTGCCAGCAGCTTGGGACAGGGACCCTACGAGCAGTACTTC TRBJ2-7 TRBD1 NA TRBV11-3
CASSSGHPTGRANTGELFF TGTGCCAGTAGCTCGGGACACCCCACGGGCAGGGCTAACACCGGGGAGCTGTTTTTT TRBJ2-2 NA once TRBV19
CASSTDGGVYEQYF TGTGCCAGCAGTACCGATGGAGGGGTATACGAGCAGTACTTC TRBJ2-7 NA NA TRBV6-5
CASSQEILGRTSGTGELFF TGCGCCAGCAGCCAAGAAATTCTAGGTCGGACTAGCGGGACCGGGGAGCTGTTTTTT TRBJ2-2 TRBD2 once TRBV4-3
CASSARVGQPQHF TGTGCCAGCAGCGCGAGGGTCGGCCAGCCCCAGCATTTT TRBJ1-5 NA NA TRBV9
CAISASGSHQTQYF TGTGCCATCAGTGCTAGCGGGAGCCACCAGACCCAGTACTTC TRBJ2-5 TRBD2 NA TRBV10-3
CASSLEATADTEAFF TGCGCCAGCAGCTTGGAAGCGACAGCCGACACTGAAGCTTTCTTT TRBJ1-1 NA NA TRBV5-1
CASSPPGHTDTQYF TGCGCCAGCAGCCCACCCGGGCACACAGATACGCAGTATTTT TRBJ2-3 NA NA TRBV5-1
CASSHKGGTGGTEAFF TGCGCCAGCAGCCATAAGGGCGGAACGGGGGGCACTGAAGCTTTCTTT TRBJ1-1 NA NA TRBV4-3
CASSLFPSMNTGELFF TGTGCCAGCAGTTTATTCCCCTCAATGAACACCGGGGAGCTGTTTTTT TRBJ2-2 NA NA TRBV27
CASSATDTQYF TGTGCCAGCAGTGCCACAGATACGCAGTATTTT TRBJ2-3 NA NA TRBV6-5
CASSNTQTGNTIYF TGTGCCAGCAGCAACACACAAACTGGAAACACCATATATTTT TRBJ1-3 NA NA TRBV5-6
CASSVSPRGSSYNEQFF TGTGCCAGCAGCGTTTCGCCCCGGGGTAGCTCCTACAATGAGCAGTTCTTC TRBJ2-1 NA NA TRBV9
CASSVPTGKTDTQYF TGTGCCAGCAGCGTCCCCACCGGGAAGACAGATACGCAGTATTTT TRBJ2-3 NA NA TRBV7-9
CASSLKGSREQFF TGTGCCAGCAGCTTAAAAGGTTCTAGGGAGCAGTTCTTC TRBJ2-1 NA NA TRBV7-3
CASTPLAGGPSNEQFF TGTGCCAGCACCCCCTTAGCGGGAGGGCCCTCCAATGAGCAGTTCTTC TRBJ2-1 TRBD2 NA TRBV27
CASSIGPDSGNTIYF TGTGCCAGTAGTATAGGTCCAGACTCTGGAAACACCATATATTTT TRBJ1-3 NA NA TRBV19
CASSVGQQQFF TGTGCCAGTAGTGTGGGACAGCAGCAGTTCTTC TRBJ2-1 TRBD1 NA TRBV19
CASSVGTIGGEQFF TGTGCCAGCAGCGTAGGGACCATAGGGGGTGAGCAGTTCTTC TRBJ2-1 NA NA TRBV2
CASSSLGETQYF TGTGCCAGCAGTTCACTCGGGGAGACCCAGTACTTC TRBJ2-5 NA NA TRBV6-1
CASSLQGAASDYGYTF TGTGCCAGCAGCTTGCAGGGGGCCGCTTCCGACTATGGCTACACCTTC TRBJ1-2 TRBD1 once TRBV7-9
CATSRQGTSTDTQYF TGTGCCACCAGCAGACAGGGAACATCCACAGATACGCAGTATTTT TRBJ2-3 NA NA TRBV15
CASSPRSGANVLTF TGTGCCAGCAGCCCCCGATCTGGGGCCAACGTCCTGACTTTC TRBJ2-6 NA NA TRBV7-3
CASSLADGYTF TGCGCCAGCAGCTTGGCCGACGGCTACACCTTC TRBJ1-2 NA NA TRBV5-1
CSARSSAEAFF TGCAGTGCTAGATCGAGCGCTGAAGCTTTCTTT TRBJ1-1 NA NA TRBV20-1
CASSAPRDGNYGYTF TGTGCCAGCAGCGCGCCCCGGGACGGCAACTATGGCTACACCTTC TRBJ1-2 NA NA TRBV21-1
CASSPSTAGSGANVLTF TGTGCCAGCTCACCTTCGACAGCGGGCTCTGGGGCCAACGTCCTGACTTTC TRBJ2-6 NA NA TRBV18
CASSQDTPPRDQPQHF TGCGCCAGCAGCCAAGACACCCCCCCCAGAGATCAGCCCCAGCATTTT TRBJ1-5 NA NA TRBV4-3
CASSSRGGNQPQHF TGTGCCAGCAGCTCTCGGGGTGGCAATCAGCCCCAGCATTTT TRBJ1-5 NA NA TRBV7-2
CASSLGLRGNQPQHF TGTGCCAGCAGCTTGGGACTACGGGGCAATCAGCCCCAGCATTTT TRBJ1-5 NA NA TRBV5-8
CASRASLGTDTQYF TGTGCCAGCAGGGCCTCCCTAGGCACAGATACGCAGTATTTT TRBJ2-3 NA once TRBV6-1
CASSGSYGGVLWEQFF TGTGCCAGCAGCGGAAGCTACGGGGGCGTACTATGGGAGCAGTTCTTC TRBJ2-1 NA NA TRBV9